This passage covers 14 T cell receptor beta chains from one sample sequenced in a study of CD8 T cells in ankylosing spondylitis. A single record per CDR3 protein comes from TCRdb applying MiXCR to the 5' RACE reads. Of roughly 200,000 distinct CDR3 sequences listed, more than 25% are singletons. What was sequenced was blood, either unsorted or a sorted T cell fraction (not recorded which). The receptors here all came from a male donor with ankylosing spondylitis or in good health (not recorded which).

In its sample, this clonotype was seen many times. This chain connects TRBV6-1 to TRBJ2-1; 9 bases fit TRBD2. The trim removed 6 bases at V and 7 bases at J, leaving 13 bases unmatched. Germline lookup yields CDR1 MNHNS and CDR2 SASEGT. The CDR3 sequence is 16 residues long. The CDR3 reads CASSLTGSGSQNEQFF. CDR3 nucleotide sequence: TGTGCCAGCAGCCTAACGGGTAGCGGGAGCCAGAATGAGCAGTTCTTC.

This chain uses TRBV4-2 with TRBJ2-5; 10 bases fit TRBD1. The germline V gene has CDR1 LGHNA and CDR2 YNFKEQ. This CDR3 spans 14 amino acids. Trimming removed 4 bases from V and 4 bases from J; junction bases left unmatched: 3. The CDR3 DNA is TGTGCCAGCAGCCGTGACAGGGGGCCAGAGACCCAGTACTTC. Residues: CASSRDRGPETQYF.

Details on this clonotype: Since a much larger clone is just one base distant, this may be a read error. V is TRBV12-3 or TRBV12-4 and J is TRBJ2-1; 10 positions agree with TRBD2. This CDR3 comprises 18 residues. CDR3: CTSTGGLAGVSSYNEQFF. CDR3 in DNA: TGTACCAGCACTGGGGGCCTAGCGGGGGTAAGCTCCTACAATGAGCAGTTCTTC.

In its sample, this clonotype was seen a few times. The V call is TRBV27, the J call TRBJ2-7; D is possibly TRBD2 (5 bases). V lost 6 bases to trimming and J lost 2 bases, with 11 bases between them. Looked up from germline, CDR1 is MNHEY and CDR2 is SMNVEV (reference sequence). This CDR3 comprises 13 residues. CDR3 sequence: CASRPSGPYEQYF. CDR3 nucleotides: TGTGCCAGCAGACCAAGCGGACCCTACGAGCAGTACTTC.

Ten or more counts support this clonotype. This chain joins TRBV20-1 and TRBJ2-7; D ambiguous. The germline gives CDR1 DFQATT, CDR2 SNEGSKA (reference sequence). The CDR3 has 12 amino acids. V lost 1 base, J lost 2 bases, and 6 bases lay in between. In DNA, the CDR3 is TGCAGTGCTAGAGGGGCGCCCTACGAGCAGTACTTC. Its translation is CSARGAPYEQYF.

The gene calls are TRBV7-2 and TRBJ2-7; D may be TRBD2 (5 bases). V lost 0 bases, J lost 3 bases, and 15 bases lay in between. The CDR3 is 16 amino acids. Germline CDR1 reads SGHTA; CDR2 reads FQGNSA. CDR3 nucleotides: TGTGCCAGCAGCTTAGCCCCACCGGCAGGAGGCTACGAGCAGTACTTC. Its translation is CASSLAPPAGGYEQYF.

The chain has TRBV20-1 and TRBJ2-3, with D possibly being TRBD1 or TRBD2 (5 bases each). The CDR3 consists of 14 residues. Germline V gives CDR1 DFQATT, CDR2 SNEGSKA (reference sequence). Trimming removed 6 bases at V and 8 bases at J, with 21 bases between. The CDR3 protein is CSAGRDPGLGTQYF. CDR3 DNA sequence: TGCAGTGCGGGCCGGGACCCCGGCTTGGGTACGCAGTATTTT.

The chain joins TRBV7-3 to TRBJ2-3; perhaps TRBD2 as D (6 bases). Trimming removed 4 bases at V and 5 bases at J, with 13 bases between. Germline V gene data show CDR1 as SGHTA and CDR2 as FQGTGA. This CDR3 spans 14 amino acids. The CDR3 sequence: CASSSGTRGDTQYF. In nucleotides, the CDR3 is TGTGCCAGCAGCTCCGGGACTCGGGGAGATACGCAGTATTTT.

This clonotype was seen ten or more times. The rearrangement joins TRBV29-1 to TRBJ2-6; D is uncertain. The germline gives CDR1 SQVTM, CDR2 ANQGSEA. The CDR3 runs to 12 residues. The V gene lost 7 bases and the J gene lost 1 base, with 5 bases spanning the gap. CDR3 protein: CSAVSGANVLTF. In DNA, the CDR3 is TGCAGCGCCGTGTCTGGGGCCAACGTCCTGACTTTC.

A few counts support this clonotype. The J gene is TRBJ2-7, the V gene TRBV20-1; 8 nucleotides line up with TRBD2. CDR3 length equals 14 residues. From germline, CDR1 is DFQATT and CDR2 SNEGSKA (reference sequence). V trimming: 0 bases; J trimming: 10 bases; junction bases outside the gene matches: 11. CDR3 nucleotide sequence: TGCAGTGCTAGAGATCCTACGGGAGGGACGAAACAGTACTTC. Its protein product is CSARDPTGGTKQYF.

This clonotype was counted between two and nine times. This chain joins TRBV20-1 and TRBJ2-7, with 7 nucleotides matching TRBD2. Germline V gene lookup returns CDR1 DFQATT and CDR2 SNEGSKA (reference sequence). Trimming cost V 4 bases and J 4 bases; bases outside gene matches: 7. This CDR3 comprises 13 residues. The CDR3 loop is CSATSRLAYEQYF. As DNA, the CDR3 is TGCAGTGCTACTTCAAGACTAGCTTACGAGCAGTACTTC.

This clonotype has only a few counts. This sequence joins TRBV29-1 and TRBJ1-2; no definite D call. Trimming took 4 bases from V and 6 from J, leaving 6 bases between them. This CDR3 is built from 10 residues. In germline, CDR1 is SQVTM, CDR2 ANQGSEA. The chain's CDR3 is CSVARDGYTF. In DNA, the CDR3 is TGCAGCGTTGCGAGGGATGGCTACACCTTC.

This clonotype has a count of ten or more. V gene TRBV27 combines with J gene TRBJ2-7, with a possible D match to TRBD2 (5 bases). Germline lookup yields CDR1 MNHEY and CDR2 SMNVEV (reference sequence). The CDR3 consists of 16 residues. The V end was cut by 2 bases, the J end by 0 bases, with 14 bases between. CDR3 nucleotide sequence: TGTGCCAGCAGTTTAAGGCCAGGACTCTCCTCCTACGAGCAGTACTTC. This translates into CASSLRPGLSSYEQYF.

The table lists this clonotype with many counts. The rearrangement uses TRBV9 and TRBJ2-1; no clear D gene. V lost 3 bases and J lost 4, with 11 bases in between. The V gene's germline CDR1 is SGDLS and CDR2 YYNGEE. The CDR3 is made up of 14 amino acids. CDR3: CASSELSQYNEQFF. Here the CDR3 DNA reads TGTGCCAGCAGCGAACTATCCCAATACAATGAGCAGTTCTTC.